The 5 T cell receptor beta chains listed next were all sequenced from one sample in a study of immune reconstitution after stem cell transplant in scleroderma. TCRdb itself ran the RT-PCR reads through MiXCR, one entry per CDR3 protein. The sample includes roughly 2,500 distinct CDR3 sequences, approximately 10% of them seen just once. Sampling was performed before or after autologous hematopoietic stem cell transplantation (not recorded which). Receptors were obtained from a female donor with systemic sclerosis.

The chain couples TRBV7-2 to TRBJ1-1; D ambiguous. Looked up from germline, CDR1 is SGHTA and CDR2 is FQGNSA. V lost 2 bases to trimming and J lost 2 bases, with 0 bases between them. This CDR3 is built from 11 residues. For the CDR3, the DNA is TGTGCCAGCAGCTTAAACACTGAAGCTTTCTTT. It encodes CASSLNTEAFF. Looking up the rest from reference TRBV7-2 and TRBJ1-1 gives the full variable domain: GAGVSQSPSNKVTEKGKDVELRCDPISGHTALYWYRQSLGQGLEFLIYFQGNSAPDKSGLPSDRFSAERTGGSVSTLTIQRTQQEDSAVYLCASSLNTEAFFGQGTRLTVV.

This chain uses TRBV20-1 with TRBJ1-4, with 8 bases that match TRBD1. CDR3 length equals 15 residues. Germline V lookup: CDR1 DFQATT, CDR2 SNEGSKA (reference sequence). V dropped 5 bases and J dropped 5; count of bases not matched to a gene: 10. The CDR3 DNA is TGCAGTGCTGAATCTCCGGGACAGGAAAATGAAAAACTGTTTTTT. Translated, it gives CSAESPGQENEKLFF.

In its sample, this clonotype ranks as large. This rearrangement joins TRBV5-1 to TRBJ2-5, with TRBD2 matching over 8 bases. Germline loops: CDR1 SGHRS, CDR2 YFSETQ. The CDR3 has 15 residues. V lost 9 bases, J lost 2 bases, and 12 bases stayed unmatched. CDR3 sequence (DNA): TGCGCCACCTCCGGGGGGGGACGGAGACAAGAGACCCAGTACTTC. This sequence encodes CATSGGGRRQETQYF.

This clonotype was recorded a few times. This chain connects TRBV5-1 to TRBJ1-2; a possible D gene is TRBD1 (5 bases). Trimming cost V 0 bases and J 2 bases, with 14 bases left between them. The CDR3 loop spans 16 amino acids. Germline V CDR1 and CDR2: SGHRS, YFSETQ. The CDR3 nucleotides read TGCGCCAGCAGCTTGGGACCCGGGGAGGGGAACTATGGCTACACCTTC. It yields the protein CASSLGPGEGNYGYTF.

The V gene is TRBV18, the J gene TRBJ2-5; possible D gene TRBD1, 6 bases. This CDR3 spans 15 amino acids. Trimming left V 2 bases short and J 1 base short, with 11 bases between. Looked up from germline, CDR1 is KGHSH and CDR2 is LQKENI. The CDR3 DNA reads as TGTGCCAGCTCACCAGACAGGTCGTCCCAAGAGACCCAGTACTTC. Translation: CASSPDRSSQETQYF.